This entry lists 13 T cell receptor beta chains sequenced from one sample in a study of T cell responses to AZD1222 COVID-19 vaccine. Method: immunoSEQ multiplex PCR; TCRdb's copy keeps in-frame clones and lacks some. The profile shows approximately 160,000 clones, around 92% of them singletons. This material consisted of peripheral blood, taken on day 0 of AZD1222 vaccination. The receptors here all came from an adult in good health.

The chain is built from TRBV29-1 and TRBJ2-3, with D unclear. From germline, CDR1 is SQVTM and CDR2 ANQGSEA. The V gene lost 2 bases and the J gene lost 6 bases, with 9 bases spanning the gap. The CDR3 length is 12 residues. The CDR3 bases are TGCAGCGTTGAATCCGTAGGGGATACGCAGTATTTT. This encodes CSVESVGDTQYF.

This clone was counted once. This sequence joins TRBV12-3 or TRBV12-4 and TRBJ2-1; D is unclear. The CDR3 spans 11 residues. V gave up 7 bases and J gave up 3 bases, with 4 bases separating them. The CDR3 bases are TGTGCCAGCACTATCTACAATGAGCAGTTCTTC. It is translated as CASTIYNEQFF.

This chain connects TRBV13 to TRBJ1-3; 7 nucleotides align to TRBD1. Germline V CDR1 and CDR2: PRHDT, FYEKMQ (reference sequence). This CDR3 comprises 15 residues. Germline trimming cut 5 bases from V and 6 bases from J; bases unmatched to any gene: 10. The CDR3 is CASSEGGAGINTIYF. DNA of the CDR3: TGTGCCAGCAGCGAAGGGGGCGCCGGAATAAACACCATATATTTT.

This chain links TRBV28 with TRBJ2-2; D not certain. Germline V gene data show CDR1 as MDHEN and CDR2 as SYDVKM. Trimming removed 4 bases from V and 5 bases from J, with 11 bases in between. CDR3 size: 14 residues. The CDR3 spells CASSYPGRTGELFF. The CDR3 region has the DNA TGTGCCAGCAGTTACCCTGGTAGGACCGGGGAGCTGTTTTTT.

The chain employs TRBV7-9 and TRBJ1-2, with a tentative D call TRBD1 (5 bases). Germline V gives CDR1 SEHNR, CDR2 FQNEAQ (reference sequence). The V and J ends lost 3 bases and 8 bases respectively, with 10 bases between them. The CDR3 sequence is 12 residues long. The CDR3 bases are TGTGCCAGCAGCTTCAGGGAGTTGGGCTACACCTTC. This codes for CASSFRELGYTF.

V and J are TRBV5-1 and TRBJ1-2; maybe TRBD1 (5 bases). The CDR3 contains 13 residues. Germline-derived CDR1 and CDR2 are SGHRS and YFSETQ. Trimming took 2 bases from V and 7 from J, leaving 12 bases between them. The CDR3 sequence is CASSFNPGSGYTF. For the CDR3, the DNA is TGCGCCAGCAGCTTCAATCCAGGGTCTGGCTACACCTTC.

This chain links TRBV3-1 (or the pseudogene TRBV3-2) with TRBJ1-2; no firm D call. The CDR3 extends over 14 amino acids. The V and J ends lost 2 bases and 3 bases respectively, with 10 bases between them. Germline V gene lookup returns CDR1 LGHDT and CDR2 YNNKEL (reference sequence). In nucleotides, the CDR3 is TGTGCCAGCAGCCAAAACTACAGAGACTATGGCTACACCTTC. It translates to CASSQNYRDYGYTF.

The rearrangement joins TRBV27 to TRBJ1-2, with 7 bases fitting TRBD1. Germline loops: CDR1 MNHEY, CDR2 SMNVEV (reference sequence). The J segment lost 12 bases and the V segment lost 6 bases, leaving 16 bases of the junction unmatched. The CDR3 has 14 residues. DNA of the CDR3: TGTGCCAGCAGGTTAACAGGGGACCCCTCTAAGAACACCTTC. The encoded protein is CASRLTGDPSKNTF.

This clone was seen only once. The chain has TRBV30 and TRBJ1-5; unclear D gene. The CDR3 totals 16 residues. V dropped 0 bases and J dropped 0 bases, with 12 bases sitting between them. Germline CDR1 is GTSNPN and CDR2 is SVGIG (reference sequence). CDR3 protein: CAWSVVGMGSNQPQHF. The CDR3 DNA reads TGTGCCTGGAGTGTCGTAGGGATGGGTAGCAATCAGCCCCAGCATTTT. The full variable domain, rest sourced from reference TRBV30 and TRBJ1-5, is SQTIHQWPATLVQPVGSPLSLECTVEGTSNPNLYWYRQAAGRGLQLLFYSVGIGQISSEVPQNLSASRPQDRQFILSSKKLLLSDSGFYLCAWSVVGMGSNQPQHFGDGTRLSIL.

CDR3 nucleotides: TGTGCCAGCAGTAGGGACAGAGAGAATTCACCCCTCCACTTT. This sequence encodes CASSRDRENSPLHF. J is TRBJ1-6 and V is TRBV6-5; 7 bases align to TRBD1. CDR1 is MNHEY, CDR2 SVGAGI, per germline. The CDR3 is made up of 14 amino acids. With 5 bases clipped from V and 7 bases from J, the junction kept 5 bases outside the gene matches.

The V and J genes are TRBV5-6 and TRBJ1-5, with 11 bases that match TRBD1. Germline assignment: CDR1 SGHDT and CDR2 YYEEEE. The CDR3 runs 16 residues. With V trimmed by 4 bases and J by 1 base, 4 bases remained unmatched. The CDR3 region has the DNA TGTGCCAGCAGCCTAGGACAGGGGGCAAGCAATCAGCCCCAGCATTTT. This codes for CASSLGQGASNQPQHF.

The V call is TRBV4-3, the J call TRBJ2-3; no clear D gene. The CDR3 totals 12 residues. V was cut by 0 bases and J by 5 bases, with 3 bases left in between. The germline V gene encodes CDR1 LGHNA and CDR2 YSLEER. CDR3 amino acids: CASSQEGDTQYF. Here the CDR3 DNA reads TGCGCCAGCAGCCAAGAGGGAGATACGCAGTATTTT.

The V call is TRBV5-4, the J call TRBJ2-3; 9 bases are shared with TRBD2. The CDR3 length is 16 residues. Per the germline V gene, CDR1 is SGHNT and CDR2 is YYREEE (reference sequence). V shed 1 base and J 3 bases; nucleotides not matched to a gene: 6. CDR3 nucleotides: TGTGCCAGCAGCTTGAGTCCCAGCGGGGGGACAGATACGCAGTATTTT. Translated: CASSLSPSGGTDTQYF.